This TCR beta chain was recovered during a study of shared clonotypes between healthy human individuals. For the study at large: Donors had three CD4 naive, three CD4 memory, two CD8 naive and one CD8 memory plate apiece.

Libraries were prepared by immunoSEQ multiplex PCR; TCRdb keeps only in-frame clonotypes and omits some of them. In the table there are just over 2,000,000 clones, 85% to 95% of which are singletons. From germline, CDR1 is ENHRY and CDR2 SYGVKD. The CDR3 consists of 12 residues. The germline V and J ends were trimmed by 11 bases and 1 base, with 12 bases remaining between them. The specimen sequenced was naive CD4+ T cells sorted from blood. Subset indicated: CD45RA+ positively selected. The clonotype originates from a man younger than 35 in good health. The chain employs TRBV10-3 and TRBJ2-7, with a tentative D call TRBD1 (5 bases). For the CDR3, the DNA is TGTGCCTCCAGGACATTTTCCTACGAGCAGTACTTC. Translated, it gives CASRTFSYEQYF.